This T cell receptor (beta chain) was documented in a study of beta chain features in type 1 diabetes. Study-wide points: Compared with healthy donors, patients appeared to share more similar naive, central memory and regulatory TCRB repertoires.

The study reverse transcribed the entire isolated RNA, so it sequenced expressed TCRB transcripts. Some clones are missing from TCRdb's copy, which holds only in-frame ones; the method was immunoSEQ multiplex PCR. The data hold about 230,000 clones, with 9.6% observed a single time. Details on this clone: Its antigen is as yet unknown.

The CDR3 consists of 15 residues. Trimming cost V 1 base and J 4 bases; bases outside gene matches: 5. In germline, CDR1 is SNHLY, CDR2 FYNNEI. Sequencing was done on a sample of naive CD4+ T cells from blood. The chain uses TRBV2 and TRBJ2-7; 9 bases align to TRBD1. The sequence came from a woman aged 18-30 years in good health. CDR3 sequence (DNA): TGTGCCAGCAGTGAAGAGGGCGGACAGGGGTACGAGCAGTACTTC. This translates into CASSEEGGQGYEQYF.